This TCR beta chain originates from a study of shared clonotypes between healthy human individuals. Caucasian adults living in Nashville, Tennessee, provided all samples. Sequenced by immunoSEQ multiplex PCR; TCRdb stores in-frame clones only, minus some. This sample carries under 600,000 clones, just over 75% of them seen once, and the ten largest clones take around 12%. The sequencing sample was made of PBMCs. This TCR derives from a woman between 40 and 55 years old in good health. Some clones in this sample may be carry-over from other donors' samples.

Written as DNA, the CDR3 is TGTGCCAGCTCATTGCGACAGGGCCAAGAGACCCAGTACTTC. Protein: CASSLRQGQETQYF. V gene TRBV18 combines with J gene TRBJ2-5; 7 positions agree with TRBD1. The J segment lost 1 base and the V segment lost 5 bases, leaving 4 bases of the junction unmatched. The CDR3 has 14 amino acids. Germline V gene sequence: CDR1 KGHSH, CDR2 LQKENI.